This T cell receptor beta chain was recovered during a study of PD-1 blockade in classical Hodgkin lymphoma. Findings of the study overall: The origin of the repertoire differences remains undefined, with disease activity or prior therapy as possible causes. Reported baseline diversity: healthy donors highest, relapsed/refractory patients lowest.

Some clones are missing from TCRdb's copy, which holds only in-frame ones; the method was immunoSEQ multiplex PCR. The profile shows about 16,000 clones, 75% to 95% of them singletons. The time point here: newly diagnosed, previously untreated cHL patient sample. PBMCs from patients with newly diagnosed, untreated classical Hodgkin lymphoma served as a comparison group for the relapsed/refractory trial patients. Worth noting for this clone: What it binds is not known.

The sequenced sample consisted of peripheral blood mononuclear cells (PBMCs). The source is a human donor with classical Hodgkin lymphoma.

CDR3 bases: TGTGCCAGCAGTGATGAGGGCACAGATACGCAGTATTTT. It codes for CASSDEGTDTQYF. This chain uses TRBV6-4 with TRBJ2-3; D is uncertain. The CDR3 consists of 13 residues. In germline, CDR1 is MRHNA, CDR2 SNTAGT. V lost 3 bases to trimming and J lost 1 base, with 5 bases between them.